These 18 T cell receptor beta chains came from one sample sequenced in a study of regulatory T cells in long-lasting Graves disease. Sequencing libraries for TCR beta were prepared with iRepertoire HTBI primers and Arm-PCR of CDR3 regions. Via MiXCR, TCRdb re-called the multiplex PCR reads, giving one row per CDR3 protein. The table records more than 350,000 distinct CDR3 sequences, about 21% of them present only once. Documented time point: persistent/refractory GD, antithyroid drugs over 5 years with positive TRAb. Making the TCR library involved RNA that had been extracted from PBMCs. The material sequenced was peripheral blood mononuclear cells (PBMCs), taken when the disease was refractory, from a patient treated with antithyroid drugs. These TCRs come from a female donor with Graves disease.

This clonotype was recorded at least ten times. This chain's CDR3 is CASSQTGGDKNIQYF. The CDR3 DNA sequence: TGTGCCAGCAGTCAGACAGGGGGCGACAAAAACATTCAGTACTTC. The chain is built from TRBV6-1 and TRBJ2-4; 10 bases are shared with TRBD1. CDR1 is MNHNS, CDR2 SASEGT, per germline. V dropped 5 bases and J dropped 3; count of bases not matched to a gene: 4. The CDR3 extends over 15 amino acids.

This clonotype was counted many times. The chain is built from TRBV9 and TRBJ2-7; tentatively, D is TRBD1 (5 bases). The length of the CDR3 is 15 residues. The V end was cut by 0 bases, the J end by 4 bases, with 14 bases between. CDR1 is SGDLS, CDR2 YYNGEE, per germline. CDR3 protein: CASSVATTQGYEQYF. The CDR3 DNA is TGTGCCAGCAGCGTAGCTACTACCCAGGGTTACGAGCAGTACTTC.

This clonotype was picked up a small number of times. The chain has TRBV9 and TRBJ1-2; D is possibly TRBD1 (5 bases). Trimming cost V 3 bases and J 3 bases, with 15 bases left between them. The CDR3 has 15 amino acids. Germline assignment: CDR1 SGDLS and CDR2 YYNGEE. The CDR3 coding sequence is TGTGCCAGCAGCGCATCATTCGGGACTCACTATGGCTACACCTTC. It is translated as CASSASFGTHYGYTF.

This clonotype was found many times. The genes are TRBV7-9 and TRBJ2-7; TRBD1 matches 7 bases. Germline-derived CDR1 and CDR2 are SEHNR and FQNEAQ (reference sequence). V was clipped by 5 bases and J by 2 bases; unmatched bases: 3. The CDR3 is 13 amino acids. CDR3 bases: TGTGCCAGCAGCGGGGGACAGACCTACGAGCAGTACTTC. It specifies CASSGGQTYEQYF.

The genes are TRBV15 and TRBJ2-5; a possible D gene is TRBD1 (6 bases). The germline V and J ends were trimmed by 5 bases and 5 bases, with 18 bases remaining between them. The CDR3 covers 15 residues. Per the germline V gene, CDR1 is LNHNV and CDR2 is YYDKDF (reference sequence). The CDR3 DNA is TGTGCCACCAGCCCCCCAGACAGGCGCGGTGAGACCCAGTACTTC. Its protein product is CATSPPDRRGETQYF.

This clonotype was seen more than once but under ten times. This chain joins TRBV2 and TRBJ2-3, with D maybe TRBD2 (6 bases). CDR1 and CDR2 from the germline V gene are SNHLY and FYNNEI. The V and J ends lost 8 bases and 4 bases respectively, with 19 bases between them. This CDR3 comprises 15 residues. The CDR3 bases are TGTGCCAGCTCCAAATCCACTAGCTTCCCAGATACGCAGTATTTT. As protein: CASSKSTSFPDTQYF.

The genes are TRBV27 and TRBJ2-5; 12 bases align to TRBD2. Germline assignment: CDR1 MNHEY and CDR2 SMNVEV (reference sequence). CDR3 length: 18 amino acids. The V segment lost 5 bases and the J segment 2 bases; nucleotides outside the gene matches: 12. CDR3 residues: CASSPLAGGTLLQETQYF. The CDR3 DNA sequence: TGTGCCAGCAGTCCGCTAGCGGGAGGGACCCTCCTACAAGAGACCCAGTACTTC.

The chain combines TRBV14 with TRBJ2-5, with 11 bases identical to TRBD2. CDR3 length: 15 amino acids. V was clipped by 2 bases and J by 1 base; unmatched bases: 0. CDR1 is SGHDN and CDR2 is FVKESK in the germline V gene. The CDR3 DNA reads TGTGCCAGCAGCCAAACTAGCGGGAGCCAAGAGACCCAGTACTTC. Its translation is CASSQTSGSQETQYF.

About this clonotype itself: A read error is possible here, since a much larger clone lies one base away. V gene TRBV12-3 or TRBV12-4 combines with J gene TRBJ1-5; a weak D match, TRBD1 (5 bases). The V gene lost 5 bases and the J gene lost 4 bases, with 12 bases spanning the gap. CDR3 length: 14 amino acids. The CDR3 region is CASSGGRGNQPQHF. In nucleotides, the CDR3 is TGTGCCAGCAGTGGGGGACGGGGAAATCAGCCCCAGCATTTT.

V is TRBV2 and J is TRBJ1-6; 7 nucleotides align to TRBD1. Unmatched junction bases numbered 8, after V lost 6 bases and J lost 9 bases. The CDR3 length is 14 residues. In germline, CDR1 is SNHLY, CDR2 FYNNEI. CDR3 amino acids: CASRAGTEISPLHF. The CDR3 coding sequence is TGTGCCAGCAGGGCCGGGACAGAAATTTCACCCCTCCACTTT.

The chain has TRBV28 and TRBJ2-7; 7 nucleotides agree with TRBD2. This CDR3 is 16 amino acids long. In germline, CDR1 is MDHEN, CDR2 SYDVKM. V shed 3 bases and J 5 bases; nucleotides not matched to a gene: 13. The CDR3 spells CASSLASGHVPHEQYF. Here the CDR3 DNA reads TGTGCCAGCAGTTTGGCTAGCGGCCACGTACCCCACGAGCAGTACTTC.

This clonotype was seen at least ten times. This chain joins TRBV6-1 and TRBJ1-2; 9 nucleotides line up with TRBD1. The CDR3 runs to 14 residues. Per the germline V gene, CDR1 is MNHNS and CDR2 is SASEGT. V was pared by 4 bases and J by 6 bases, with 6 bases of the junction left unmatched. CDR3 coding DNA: TGTGCCAGCAGTGCCCTGAGGACAGGGGATGGCTACACCTTC. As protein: CASSALRTGDGYTF.

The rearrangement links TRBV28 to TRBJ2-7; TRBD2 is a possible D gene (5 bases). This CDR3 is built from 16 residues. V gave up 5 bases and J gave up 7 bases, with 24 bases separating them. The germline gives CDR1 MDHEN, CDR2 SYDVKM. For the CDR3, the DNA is TGTGCCAGCAGTCCCAGACCAGCGGTCCGGGCCGGGGAGCAGTACTTC. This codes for CASSPRPAVRAGEQYF.

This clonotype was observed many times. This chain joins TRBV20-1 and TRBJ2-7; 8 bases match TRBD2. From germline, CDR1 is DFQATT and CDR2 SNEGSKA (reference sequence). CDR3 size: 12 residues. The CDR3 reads CRAQRENYEQYF. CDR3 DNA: TGCAGGGCCCAGCGGGAGAACTACGAGCAGTACTTC.

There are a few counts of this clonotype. The CDR3 region is CATSRVRGQAYEQYF. The CDR3 DNA reads as TGTGCCACCAGCAGAGTCCGCGGACAGGCCTACGAGCAGTACTTC. The V call is TRBV15, the J call TRBJ2-7, with 7 bases fitting TRBD1. This CDR3 region has 15 residues. Per germline, CDR1 LNHNV and CDR2 YYDKDF (reference sequence). The J segment lost 2 bases and the V segment lost 1 base, leaving 5 bases of the junction unmatched.

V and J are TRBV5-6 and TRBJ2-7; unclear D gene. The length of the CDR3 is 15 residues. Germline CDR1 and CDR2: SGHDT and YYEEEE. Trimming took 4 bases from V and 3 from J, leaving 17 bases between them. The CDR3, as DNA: TGTGCCAGCAGCGAAATGGGCAGGACCCTCTACGAGCAGTACTTC. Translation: CASSEMGRTLYEQYF.

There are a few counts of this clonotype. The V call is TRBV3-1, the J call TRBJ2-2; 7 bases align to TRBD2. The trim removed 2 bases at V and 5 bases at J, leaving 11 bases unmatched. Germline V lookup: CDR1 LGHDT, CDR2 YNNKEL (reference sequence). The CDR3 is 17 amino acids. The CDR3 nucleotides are TGTGCCAGCAGCCAAACAAGCGGGATCATCTGGACCGGGGAGCTGTTTTTT. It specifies CASSQTSGIIWTGELFF.

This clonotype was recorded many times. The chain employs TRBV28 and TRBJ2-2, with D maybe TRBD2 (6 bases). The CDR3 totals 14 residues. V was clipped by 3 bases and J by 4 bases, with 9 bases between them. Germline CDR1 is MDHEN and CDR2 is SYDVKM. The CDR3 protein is CASSLQGGTGELFF. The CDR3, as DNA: TGTGCCAGCAGTTTGCAGGGAGGCACCGGGGAGCTGTTTTTT. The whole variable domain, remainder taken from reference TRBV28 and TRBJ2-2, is DVKVTQSSRYLVKRTGEKVFLECVQDMDHENMFWYRQDPGLGLRLIYFSYDVKMKEKGDIPEGYSVSREKKERFSLILESASTNQTSMYLCASSLQGGTGELFFGEGSRLTVL.